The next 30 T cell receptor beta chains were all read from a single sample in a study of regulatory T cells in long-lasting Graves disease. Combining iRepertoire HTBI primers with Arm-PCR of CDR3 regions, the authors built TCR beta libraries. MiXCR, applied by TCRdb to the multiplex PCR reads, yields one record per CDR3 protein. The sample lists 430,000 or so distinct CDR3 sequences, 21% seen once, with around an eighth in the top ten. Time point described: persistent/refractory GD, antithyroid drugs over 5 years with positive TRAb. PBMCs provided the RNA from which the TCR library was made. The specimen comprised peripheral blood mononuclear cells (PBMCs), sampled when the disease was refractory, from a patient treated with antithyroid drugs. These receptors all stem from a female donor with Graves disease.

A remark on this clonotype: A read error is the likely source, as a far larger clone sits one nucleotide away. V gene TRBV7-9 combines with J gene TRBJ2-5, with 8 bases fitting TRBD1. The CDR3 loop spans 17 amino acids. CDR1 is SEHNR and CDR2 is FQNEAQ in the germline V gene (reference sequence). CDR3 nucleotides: TGTGCCAGCAGCCGAGGACAGGGCAGATCGGGGCAAGGGACCCAGTACTTC. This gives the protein CASSRGQGRSGQGTQYF. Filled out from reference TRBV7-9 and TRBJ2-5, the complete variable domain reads DTGVSQNPRHKITKRGQNVTFRCDPISEHNRLYWYRQTLGQGPEFLTYFQNEAQLEKSRLLSDRFSAERPKGSFSTLEIQRTEQGDSAMYLCASSRGQGRSGQGTQYFGPGTRLLVL.

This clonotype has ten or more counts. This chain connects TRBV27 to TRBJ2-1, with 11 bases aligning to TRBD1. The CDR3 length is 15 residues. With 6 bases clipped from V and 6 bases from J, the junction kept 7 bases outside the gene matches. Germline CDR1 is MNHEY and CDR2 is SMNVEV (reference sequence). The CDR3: CASRVAGTGGNEQFF. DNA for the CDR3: TGTGCCAGCAGGGTGGCCGGGACAGGGGGCAATGAGCAGTTCTTC.

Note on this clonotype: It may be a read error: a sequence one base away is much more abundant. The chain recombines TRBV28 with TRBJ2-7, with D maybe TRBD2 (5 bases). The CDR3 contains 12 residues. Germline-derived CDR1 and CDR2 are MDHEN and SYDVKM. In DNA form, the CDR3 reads TGTGCCAGCAGTTCCTACGGGGATGGCTACAACTTC. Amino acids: CASSSYGDGYNF.

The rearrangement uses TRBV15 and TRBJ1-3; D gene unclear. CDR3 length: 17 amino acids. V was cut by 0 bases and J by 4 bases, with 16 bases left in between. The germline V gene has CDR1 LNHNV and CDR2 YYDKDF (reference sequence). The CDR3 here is CATSRDPQNVFGNTIYF. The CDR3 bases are TGTGCCACCAGCAGAGATCCACAAAATGTTTTCGGAAACACCATATATTTT.

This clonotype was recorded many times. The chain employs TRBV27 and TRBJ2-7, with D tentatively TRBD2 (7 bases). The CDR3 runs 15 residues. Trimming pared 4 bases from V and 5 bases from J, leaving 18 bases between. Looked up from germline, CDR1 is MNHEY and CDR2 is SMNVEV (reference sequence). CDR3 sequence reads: CASSSRGAGEDEQYF. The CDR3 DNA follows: TGTGCCAGCAGTTCCCGGGGGGCGGGAGAAGACGAGCAGTACTTC.

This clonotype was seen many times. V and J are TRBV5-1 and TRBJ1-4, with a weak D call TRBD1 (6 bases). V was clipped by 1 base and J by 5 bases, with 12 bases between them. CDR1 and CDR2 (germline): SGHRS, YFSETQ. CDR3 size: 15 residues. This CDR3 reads CASSLKRGPNEKLFF. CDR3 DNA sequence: TGCGCCAGCAGCTTGAAGCGGGGGCCAAATGAAAAACTGTTTTTT. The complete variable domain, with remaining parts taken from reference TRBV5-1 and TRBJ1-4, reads KAGVTQTPRYLIKTRGQQVTLSCSPISGHRSVSWYQQTPGQGLQFLFEYFSETQRNKGNFPGRFSGRQFSNSRSEMNVSTLELGDSALYLCASSLKRGPNEKLFFGSGTQLSVL.

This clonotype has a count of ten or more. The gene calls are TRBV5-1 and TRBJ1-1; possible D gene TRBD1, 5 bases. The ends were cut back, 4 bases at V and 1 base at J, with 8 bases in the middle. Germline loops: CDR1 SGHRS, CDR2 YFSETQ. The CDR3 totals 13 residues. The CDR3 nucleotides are TGCGCCAGCAGCCAGGACACGAACACTGAAGCTTTCTTT. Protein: CASSQDTNTEAFF.

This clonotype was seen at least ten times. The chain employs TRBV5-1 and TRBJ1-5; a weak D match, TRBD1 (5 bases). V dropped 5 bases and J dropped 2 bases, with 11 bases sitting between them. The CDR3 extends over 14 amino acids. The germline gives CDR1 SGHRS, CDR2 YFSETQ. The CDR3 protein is CASRGGGGNQPQHF. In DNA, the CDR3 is TGCGCCAGCAGGGGGGGAGGGGGCAATCAGCCCCAGCATTTT.

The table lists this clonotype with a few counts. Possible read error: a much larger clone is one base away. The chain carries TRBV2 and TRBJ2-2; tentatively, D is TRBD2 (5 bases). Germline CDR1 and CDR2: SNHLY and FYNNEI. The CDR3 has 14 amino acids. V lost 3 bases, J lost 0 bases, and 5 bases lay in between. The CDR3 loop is CASSDGANTGELFF. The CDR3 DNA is TGTGCCAGCAGTGACGGGGCGAACACCGGGGAGCTGTTTTTT.

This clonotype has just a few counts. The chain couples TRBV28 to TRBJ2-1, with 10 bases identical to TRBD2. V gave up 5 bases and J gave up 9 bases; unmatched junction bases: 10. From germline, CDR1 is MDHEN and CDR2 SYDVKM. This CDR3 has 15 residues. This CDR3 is CASSLAGAGGAEQFF. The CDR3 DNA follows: TGTGCCAGCAGTCTAGCGGGGGCGGGGGGGGCTGAGCAGTTCTTC.

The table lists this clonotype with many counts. CDR3 sequence: CASPGPHRGWNTEAFF. The CDR3 DNA reads as TGTGCCTCCCCCGGCCCCCACAGGGGGTGGAACACTGAAGCTTTCTTT. The rearrangement links TRBV10-3 to TRBJ1-1; 8 nucleotides agree with TRBD1. J lost 1 base, V lost 11 bases, and 15 bases had no gene match. Per germline, CDR1 ENHRY and CDR2 SYGVKD. This CDR3 contains 16 residues.

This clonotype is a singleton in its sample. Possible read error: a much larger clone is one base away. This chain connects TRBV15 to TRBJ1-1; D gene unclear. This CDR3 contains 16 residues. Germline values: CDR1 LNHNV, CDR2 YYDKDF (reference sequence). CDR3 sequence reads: CGTSRVGQWRDTEAFF. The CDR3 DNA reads TGTGGCACCAGCAGAGTCGGGCAGTGGAGGGACACTGAAGCTTTCTTT.

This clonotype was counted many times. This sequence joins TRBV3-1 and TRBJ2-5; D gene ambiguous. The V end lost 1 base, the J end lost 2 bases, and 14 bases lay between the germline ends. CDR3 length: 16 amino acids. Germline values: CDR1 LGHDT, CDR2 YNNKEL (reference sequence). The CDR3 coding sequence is TGTGCCAGCAGCCAAGGGGCTAACTGGCGGCAAGAGACCCAGTACTTC. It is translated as CASSQGANWRQETQYF.

The CDR3 sequence: CASSFSPAGVGEQFF. CDR3 nucleotide sequence: TGTGCCAGCAGCTTTAGCCCCGCGGGAGTGGGTGAGCAGTTCTTC. The genes are TRBV11-1 and TRBJ2-1; TRBD2 matches 7 bases. Unmatched junction bases numbered 11, after V lost 3 bases and J lost 9 bases. This CDR3 region has 15 residues. Germline V gene data show CDR1 as SGHAT and CDR2 as FQDESV (reference sequence).

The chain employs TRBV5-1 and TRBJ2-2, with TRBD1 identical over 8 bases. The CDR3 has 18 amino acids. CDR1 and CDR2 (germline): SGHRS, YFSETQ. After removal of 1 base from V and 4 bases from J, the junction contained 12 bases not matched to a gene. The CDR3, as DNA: TGCGCCAGCAGCTTGAGGACAGGGCGAGGACTGATCACCGGGGAGCTGTTTTTT. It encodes CASSLRTGRGLITGELFF.

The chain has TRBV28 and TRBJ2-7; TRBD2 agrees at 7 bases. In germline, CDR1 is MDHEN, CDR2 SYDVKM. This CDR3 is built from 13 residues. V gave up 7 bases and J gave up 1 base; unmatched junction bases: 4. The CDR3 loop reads CASTLGGSYEQYF. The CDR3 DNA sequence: TGTGCCAGCACCCTCGGGGGGTCCTACGAGCAGTACTTC.

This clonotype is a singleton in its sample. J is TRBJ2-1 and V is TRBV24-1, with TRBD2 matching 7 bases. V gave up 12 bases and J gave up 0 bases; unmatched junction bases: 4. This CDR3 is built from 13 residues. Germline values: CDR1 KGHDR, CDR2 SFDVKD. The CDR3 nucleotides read TGTGCCGCCGGGACTACCTCCTACAATGAGCAGTTCTTC. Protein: CAAGTTSYNEQFF.

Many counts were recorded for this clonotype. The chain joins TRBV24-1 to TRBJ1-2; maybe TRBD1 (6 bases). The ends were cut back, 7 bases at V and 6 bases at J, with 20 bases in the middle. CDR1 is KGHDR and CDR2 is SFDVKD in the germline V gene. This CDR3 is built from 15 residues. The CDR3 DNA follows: TGTGCCACCAGCCGGATTCCGGGGGGCGTTGATGGCTACACCTTC. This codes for CATSRIPGGVDGYTF.

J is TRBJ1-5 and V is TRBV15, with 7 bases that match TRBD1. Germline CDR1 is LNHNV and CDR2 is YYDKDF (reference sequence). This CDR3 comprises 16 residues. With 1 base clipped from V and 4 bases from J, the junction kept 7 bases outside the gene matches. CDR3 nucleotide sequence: TGTGCCACCAGCAGAGGATGGACAGGACGAAATCAGCCCCAGCATTTT. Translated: CATSRGWTGRNQPQHF.

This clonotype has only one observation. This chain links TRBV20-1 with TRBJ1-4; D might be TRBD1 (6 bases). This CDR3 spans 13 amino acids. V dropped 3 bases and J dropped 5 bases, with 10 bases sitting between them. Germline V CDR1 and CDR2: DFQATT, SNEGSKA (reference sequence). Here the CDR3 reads CSASTGTNEKLFF. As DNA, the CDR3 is TGCAGTGCTAGTACCGGGACAAATGAAAAACTGTTTTTT.

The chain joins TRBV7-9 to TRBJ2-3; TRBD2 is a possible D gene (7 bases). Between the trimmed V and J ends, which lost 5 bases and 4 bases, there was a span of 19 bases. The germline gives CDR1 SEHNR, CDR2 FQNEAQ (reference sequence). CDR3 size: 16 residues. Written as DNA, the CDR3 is TGTGCCAGCAGCCAGGGGACTACCCGACAATCAGATACGCAGTATTTT. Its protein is CASSQGTTRQSDTQYF. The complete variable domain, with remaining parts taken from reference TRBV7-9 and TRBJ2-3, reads DTGVSQNPRHKITKRGQNVTFRCDPISEHNRLYWYRQTLGQGPEFLTYFQNEAQLEKSRLLSDRFSAERPKGSFSTLEIQRTEQGDSAMYLCASSQGTTRQSDTQYFGPGTRLTVL.

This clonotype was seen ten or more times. The CDR3 DNA follows: TGTGCCAGCAGCAATTCATACAGGGTCCAAGAGACCCAGTACTTC. It specifies CASSNSYRVQETQYF. The chain joins TRBV11-3 to TRBJ2-5, with D perhaps TRBD1 (6 bases). Trimming took 5 bases from V and 1 from J, leaving 14 bases between them. The CDR3 sequence is 15 residues long. Germline V gene data show CDR1 as SGHNT and CDR2 as YENEEA.

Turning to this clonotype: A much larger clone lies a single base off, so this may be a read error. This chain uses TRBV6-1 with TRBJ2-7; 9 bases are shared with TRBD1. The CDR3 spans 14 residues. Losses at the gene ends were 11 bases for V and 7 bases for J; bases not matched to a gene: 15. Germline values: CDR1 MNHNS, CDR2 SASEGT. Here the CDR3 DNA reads TGTGCCGCAGACTCGGGACAGGGACCCGAAGAGCAGTACTTC. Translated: CAADSGQGPEEQYF.

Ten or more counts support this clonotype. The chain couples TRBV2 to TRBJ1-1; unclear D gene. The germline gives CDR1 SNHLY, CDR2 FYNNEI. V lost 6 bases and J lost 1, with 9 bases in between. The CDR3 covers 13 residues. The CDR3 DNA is TGTGCCAGCAGCTCGACACGGAACACTGAAGCTTTCTTT. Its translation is CASSSTRNTEAFF.

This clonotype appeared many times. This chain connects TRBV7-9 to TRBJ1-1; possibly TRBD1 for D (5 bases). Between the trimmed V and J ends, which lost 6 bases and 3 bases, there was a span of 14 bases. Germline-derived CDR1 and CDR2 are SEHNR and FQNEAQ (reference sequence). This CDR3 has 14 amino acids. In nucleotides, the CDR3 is TGTGCCAGCAGGAGCTCAGGGAGGGACACTGAAGCTTTCTTT. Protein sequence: CASRSSGRDTEAFF.

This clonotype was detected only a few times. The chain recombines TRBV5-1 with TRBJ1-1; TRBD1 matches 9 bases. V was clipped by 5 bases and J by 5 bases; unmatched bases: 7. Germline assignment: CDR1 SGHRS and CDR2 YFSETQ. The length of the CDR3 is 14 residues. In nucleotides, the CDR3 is TGCGCCAGCAGAGCCGGGACAGGGATGACTGAAGCTTTCTTT. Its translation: CASRAGTGMTEAFF.

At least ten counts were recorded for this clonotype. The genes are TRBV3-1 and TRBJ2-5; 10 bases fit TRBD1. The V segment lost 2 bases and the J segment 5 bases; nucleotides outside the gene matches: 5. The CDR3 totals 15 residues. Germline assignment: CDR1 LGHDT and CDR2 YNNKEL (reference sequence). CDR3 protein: CASSQSTGQGETQYF. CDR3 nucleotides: TGTGCCAGCAGCCAATCGACGGGACAGGGGGAGACCCAGTACTTC.

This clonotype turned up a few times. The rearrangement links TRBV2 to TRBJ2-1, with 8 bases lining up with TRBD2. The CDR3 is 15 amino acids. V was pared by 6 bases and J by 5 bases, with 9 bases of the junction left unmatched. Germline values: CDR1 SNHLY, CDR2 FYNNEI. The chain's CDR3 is CASSRRGLGDNEQFF. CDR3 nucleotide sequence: TGTGCCAGCAGCCGCAGGGGACTAGGGGACAATGAGCAGTTCTTC.

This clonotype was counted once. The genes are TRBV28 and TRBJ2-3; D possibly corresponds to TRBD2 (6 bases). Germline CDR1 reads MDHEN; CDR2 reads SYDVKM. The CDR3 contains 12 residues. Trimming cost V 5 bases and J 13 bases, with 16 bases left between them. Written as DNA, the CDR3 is TGTGCCAGCAGTCCTCCGGGACTCCTTAAGTATTTT. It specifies CASSPPGLLKYF. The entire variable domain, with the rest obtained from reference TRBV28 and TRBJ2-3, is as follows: DVKVTQSSRYLVKRTGEKVFLECVQDMDHENMFWYRQDPGLGLRLIYFSYDVKMKEKGDIPEGYSVSREKKERFSLILESASTNQTSMYLCASSPPGLLKYFGPGTRLTVL.

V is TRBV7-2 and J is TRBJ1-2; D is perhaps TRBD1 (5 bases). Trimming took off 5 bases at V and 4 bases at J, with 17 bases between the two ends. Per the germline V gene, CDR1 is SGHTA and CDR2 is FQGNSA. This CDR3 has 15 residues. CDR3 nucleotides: TGTGCCAGCAGCCCCGGGGACTATTCAGGCTATGGCTACACCTTC. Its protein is CASSPGDYSGYGYTF.